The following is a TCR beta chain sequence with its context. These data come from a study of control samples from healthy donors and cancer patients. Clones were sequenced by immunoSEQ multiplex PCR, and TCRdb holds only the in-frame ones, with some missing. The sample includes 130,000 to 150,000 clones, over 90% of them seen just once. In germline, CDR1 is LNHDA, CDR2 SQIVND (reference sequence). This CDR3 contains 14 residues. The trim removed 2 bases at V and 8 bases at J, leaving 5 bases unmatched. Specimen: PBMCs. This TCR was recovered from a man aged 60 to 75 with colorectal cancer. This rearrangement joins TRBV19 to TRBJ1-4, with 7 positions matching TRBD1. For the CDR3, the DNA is TGTGCCAGTAGTATAATGGGGACAGCAGAAAAACTGTTTTTT. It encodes CASSIMGTAEKLFF.